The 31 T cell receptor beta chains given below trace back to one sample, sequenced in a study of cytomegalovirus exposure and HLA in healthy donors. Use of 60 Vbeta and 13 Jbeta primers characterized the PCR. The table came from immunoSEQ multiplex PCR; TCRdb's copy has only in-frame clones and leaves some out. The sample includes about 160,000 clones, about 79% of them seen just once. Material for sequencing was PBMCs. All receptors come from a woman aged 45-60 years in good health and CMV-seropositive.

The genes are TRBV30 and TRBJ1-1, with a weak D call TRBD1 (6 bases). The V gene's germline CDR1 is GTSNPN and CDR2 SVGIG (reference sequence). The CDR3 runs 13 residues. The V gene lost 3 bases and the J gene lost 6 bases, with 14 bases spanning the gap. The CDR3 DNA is TGTGCCTGGAGATCTGTTGGGGGCGCTGAAGCTTTCTTT. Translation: CAWRSVGGAEAFF.

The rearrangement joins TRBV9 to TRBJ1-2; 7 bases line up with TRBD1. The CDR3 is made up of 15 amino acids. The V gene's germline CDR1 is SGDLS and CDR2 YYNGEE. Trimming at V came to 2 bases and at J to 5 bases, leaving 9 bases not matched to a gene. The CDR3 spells CASSVDNQGGYGYTF. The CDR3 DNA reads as TGTGCCAGCAGCGTGGATAATCAGGGGGGATATGGCTACACCTTC.

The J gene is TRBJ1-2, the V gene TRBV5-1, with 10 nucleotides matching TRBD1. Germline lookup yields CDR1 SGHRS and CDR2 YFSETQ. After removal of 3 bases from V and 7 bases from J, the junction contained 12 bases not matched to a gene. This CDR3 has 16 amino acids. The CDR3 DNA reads TGCGCCAGCAGCTCCCAGCGCGGGACAGGGGTTGTTGGCTACACCTTC. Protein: CASSSQRGTGVVGYTF.

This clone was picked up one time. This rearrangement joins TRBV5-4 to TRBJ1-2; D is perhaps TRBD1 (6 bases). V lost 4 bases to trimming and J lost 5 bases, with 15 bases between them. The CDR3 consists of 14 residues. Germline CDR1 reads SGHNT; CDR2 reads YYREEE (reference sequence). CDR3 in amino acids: CASSPSGQPYGYTF. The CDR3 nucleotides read TGTGCCAGCAGCCCATCCGGACAGCCATATGGCTACACCTTC. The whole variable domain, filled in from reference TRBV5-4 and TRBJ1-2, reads ETGVTQSPTHLIKTRGQQVTLRCSSQSGHNTVSWYQQALGQGPQFIFQYYREEENGRGNFPPRFSGLQFPNYSSELNVNALELDDSALYLCASSPSGQPYGYTFGSGTRLTVV.

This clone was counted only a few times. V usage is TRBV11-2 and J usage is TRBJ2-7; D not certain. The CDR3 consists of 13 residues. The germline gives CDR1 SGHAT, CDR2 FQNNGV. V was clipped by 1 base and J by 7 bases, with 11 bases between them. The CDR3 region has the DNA TGTGCCAGCAGCTTAGTTGTGTCGGGTGAGCAGTACTTC. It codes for CASSLVVSGEQYF.

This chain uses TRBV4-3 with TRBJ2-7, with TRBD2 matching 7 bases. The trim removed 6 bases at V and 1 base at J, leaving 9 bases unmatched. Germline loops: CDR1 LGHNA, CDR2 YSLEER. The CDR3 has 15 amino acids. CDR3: CASSRSSGSSYEQYF. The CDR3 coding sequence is TGCGCCAGCAGTCGCTCTAGCGGTTCGTCCTACGAGCAGTACTTC.

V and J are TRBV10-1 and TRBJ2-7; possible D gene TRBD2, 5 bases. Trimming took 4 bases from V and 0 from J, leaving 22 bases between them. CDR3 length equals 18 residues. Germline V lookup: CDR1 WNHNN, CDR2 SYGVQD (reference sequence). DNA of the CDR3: TGCGCCAGCAGTGGCGGGTTAAATGCTCCCACCACCTCCTACGAGCAGTACTTC. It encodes CASSGGLNAPTTSYEQYF.

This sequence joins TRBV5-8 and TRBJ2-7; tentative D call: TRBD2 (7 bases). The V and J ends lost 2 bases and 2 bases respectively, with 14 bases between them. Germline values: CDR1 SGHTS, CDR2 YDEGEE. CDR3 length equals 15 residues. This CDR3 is CASSFGQGTTYEQYF. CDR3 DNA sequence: TGTGCCAGCAGCTTTGGGCAGGGGACTACCTACGAGCAGTACTTC. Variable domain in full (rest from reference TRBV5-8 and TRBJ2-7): EAGVTQSPTHLIKTRGQQATLRCSPISGHTSVYWYQQALGLGLQFLLWYDEGEERNRGNFPPRFSGRQFPNYSSELNVNALELEDSALYLCASSFGQGTTYEQYFGPGTRLTVT.

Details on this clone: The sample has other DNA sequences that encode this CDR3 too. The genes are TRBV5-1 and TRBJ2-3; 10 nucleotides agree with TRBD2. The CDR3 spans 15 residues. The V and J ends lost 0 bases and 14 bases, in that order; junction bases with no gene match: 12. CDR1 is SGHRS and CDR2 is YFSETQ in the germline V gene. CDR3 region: CASSLGAGGHRVSYF. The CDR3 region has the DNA TGCGCCAGCAGCTTGGGAGCGGGGGGGCATCGGGTCTCGTATTTT.

CDR3 DNA sequence: TGTGCCAGCAGTCCAGGGGAAGAGACCCAGTACTTC. As protein: CASSPGEETQYF. This chain uses TRBV2 with TRBJ2-5; maybe TRBD1 (6 bases). CDR1 SNHLY and CDR2 FYNNEI come from the germline V gene. V lost 5 bases and J 3 bases, leaving 7 bases between the germline ends. The CDR3 contains 12 residues.

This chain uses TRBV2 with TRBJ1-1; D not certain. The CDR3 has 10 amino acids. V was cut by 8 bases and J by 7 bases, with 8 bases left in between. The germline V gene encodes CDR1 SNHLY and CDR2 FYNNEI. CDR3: CASHSVEAFF. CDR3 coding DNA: TGTGCCAGCCATTCGGTTGAAGCTTTCTTT.

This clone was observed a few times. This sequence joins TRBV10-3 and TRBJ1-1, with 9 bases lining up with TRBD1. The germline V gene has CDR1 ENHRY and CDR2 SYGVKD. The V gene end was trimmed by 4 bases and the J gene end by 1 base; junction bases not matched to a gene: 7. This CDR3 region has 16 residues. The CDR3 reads CAISGPSTGGNTEAFF. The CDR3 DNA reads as TGTGCCATCAGTGGCCCCTCGACAGGGGGGAACACTGAAGCTTTCTTT.

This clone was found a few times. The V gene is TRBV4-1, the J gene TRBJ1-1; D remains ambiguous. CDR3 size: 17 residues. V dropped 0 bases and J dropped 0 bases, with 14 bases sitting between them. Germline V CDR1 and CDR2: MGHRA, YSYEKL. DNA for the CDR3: TGCGCCAGCAGCCAAGAGGCTCGGGTGGCGTTGAACACTGAAGCTTTCTTT. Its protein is CASSQEARVALNTEAFF.

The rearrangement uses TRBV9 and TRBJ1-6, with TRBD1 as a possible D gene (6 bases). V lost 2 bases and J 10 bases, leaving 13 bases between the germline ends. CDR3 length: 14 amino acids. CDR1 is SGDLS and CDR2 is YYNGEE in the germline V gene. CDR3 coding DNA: TGTGCCAGCAGCGTTAAGGGGGAAGGATCACCCCTCCACTTT. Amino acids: CASSVKGEGSPLHF.

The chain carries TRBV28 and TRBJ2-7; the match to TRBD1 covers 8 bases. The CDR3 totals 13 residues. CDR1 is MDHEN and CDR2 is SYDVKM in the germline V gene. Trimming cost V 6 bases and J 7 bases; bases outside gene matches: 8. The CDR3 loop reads CASREQGVSEQYF. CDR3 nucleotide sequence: TGTGCCAGCAGGGAACAGGGGGTAAGTGAGCAGTACTTC.

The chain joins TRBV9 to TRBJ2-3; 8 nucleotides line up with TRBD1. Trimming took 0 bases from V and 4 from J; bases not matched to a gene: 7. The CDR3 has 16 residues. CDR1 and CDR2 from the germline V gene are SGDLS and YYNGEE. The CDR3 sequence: CASSVEQGGLADTQYF. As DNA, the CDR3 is TGTGCCAGCAGCGTAGAACAGGGGGGCTTAGCAGATACGCAGTATTTT.

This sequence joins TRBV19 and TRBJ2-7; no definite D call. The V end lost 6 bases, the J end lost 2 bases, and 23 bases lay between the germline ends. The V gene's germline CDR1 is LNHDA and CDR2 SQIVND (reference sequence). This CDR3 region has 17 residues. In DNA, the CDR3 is TGTGCCAGTAGCGGATTACCGACTTACGGTCACACCTACGAGCAGTACTTC. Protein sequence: CASSGLPTYGHTYEQYF.

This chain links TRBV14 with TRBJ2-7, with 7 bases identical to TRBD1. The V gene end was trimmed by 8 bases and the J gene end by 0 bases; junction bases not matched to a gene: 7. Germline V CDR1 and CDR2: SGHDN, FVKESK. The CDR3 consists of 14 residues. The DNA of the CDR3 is TGTGCCAGCCAAGCCGGGACAGACTCCTACGAGCAGTACTTC. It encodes CASQAGTDSYEQYF.

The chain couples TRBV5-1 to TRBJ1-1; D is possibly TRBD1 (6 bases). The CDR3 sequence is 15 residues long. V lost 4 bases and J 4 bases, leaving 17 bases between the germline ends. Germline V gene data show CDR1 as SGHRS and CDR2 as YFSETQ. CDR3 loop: CASSMLGGGVTEAFF. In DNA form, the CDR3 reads TGCGCCAGCAGCATGTTAGGAGGGGGGGTCACTGAAGCTTTCTTT.

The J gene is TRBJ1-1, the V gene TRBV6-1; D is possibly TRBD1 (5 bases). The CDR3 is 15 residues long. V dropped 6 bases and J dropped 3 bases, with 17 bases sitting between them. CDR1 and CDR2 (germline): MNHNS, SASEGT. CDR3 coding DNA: TGTGCCAGCAGGCAGCCGGGGGGGATATACACTGAAGCTTTCTTT. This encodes CASRQPGGIYTEAFF.

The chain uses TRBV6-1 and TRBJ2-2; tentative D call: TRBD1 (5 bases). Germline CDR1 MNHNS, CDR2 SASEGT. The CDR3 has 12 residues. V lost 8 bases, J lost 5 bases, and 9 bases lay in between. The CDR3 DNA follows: TGTGCCAGCGGAAGGGGAACCGGGGAGCTGTTTTTT. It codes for CASGRGTGELFF.

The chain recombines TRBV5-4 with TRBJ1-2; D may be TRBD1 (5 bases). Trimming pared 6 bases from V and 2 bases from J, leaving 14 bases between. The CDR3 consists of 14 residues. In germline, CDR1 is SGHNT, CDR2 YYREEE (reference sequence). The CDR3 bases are TGTGCCAGCACCCAGCTACGGGGGAACTATGGCTACACCTTC. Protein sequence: CASTQLRGNYGYTF.

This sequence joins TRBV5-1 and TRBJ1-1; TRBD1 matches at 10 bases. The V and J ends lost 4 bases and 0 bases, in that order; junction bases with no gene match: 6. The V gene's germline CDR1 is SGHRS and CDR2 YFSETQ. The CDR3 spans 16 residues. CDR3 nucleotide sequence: TGCGCCAGCAGCCTCGGGACAGGGGCTATGAACACTGAAGCTTTCTTT. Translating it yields CASSLGTGAMNTEAFF. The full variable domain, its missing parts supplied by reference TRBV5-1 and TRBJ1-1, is KAGVTQTPRYLIKTRGQQVTLSCSPISGHRSVSWYQQTPGQGLQFLFEYFSETQRNKGNFPGRFSGRQFSNSRSEMNVSTLELGDSALYLCASSLGTGAMNTEAFFGQGTRLTVV.

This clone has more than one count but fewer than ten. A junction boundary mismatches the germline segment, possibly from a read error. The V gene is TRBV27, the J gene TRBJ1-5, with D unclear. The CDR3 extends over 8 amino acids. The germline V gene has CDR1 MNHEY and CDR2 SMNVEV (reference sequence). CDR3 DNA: TGTGCCAGCCTCCTTGTGTATTTT. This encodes CASLLVYF.

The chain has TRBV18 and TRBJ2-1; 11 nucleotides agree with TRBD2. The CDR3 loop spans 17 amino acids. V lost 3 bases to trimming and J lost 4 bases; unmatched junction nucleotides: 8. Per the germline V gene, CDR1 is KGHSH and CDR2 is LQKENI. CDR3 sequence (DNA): TGTGCCAGCTCACCCCCACTAGTAGCGGGAGGGTACAATGAGCAGTTCTTC. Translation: CASSPPLVAGGYNEQFF.

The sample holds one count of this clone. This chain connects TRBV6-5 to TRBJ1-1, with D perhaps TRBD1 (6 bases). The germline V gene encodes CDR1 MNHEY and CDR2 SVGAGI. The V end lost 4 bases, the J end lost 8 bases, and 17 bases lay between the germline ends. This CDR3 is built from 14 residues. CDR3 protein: CASSLSVNRAEAFF. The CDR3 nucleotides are TGTGCCAGCAGTTTATCTGTGAACAGGGCCGAAGCTTTCTTT.

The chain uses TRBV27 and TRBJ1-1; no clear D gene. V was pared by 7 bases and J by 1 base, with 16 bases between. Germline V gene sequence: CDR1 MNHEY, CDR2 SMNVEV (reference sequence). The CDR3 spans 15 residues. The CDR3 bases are TGTGCCAGCAATTTGTCACCCCCTAGGAACACTGAAGCTTTCTTT. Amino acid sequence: CASNLSPPRNTEAFF.

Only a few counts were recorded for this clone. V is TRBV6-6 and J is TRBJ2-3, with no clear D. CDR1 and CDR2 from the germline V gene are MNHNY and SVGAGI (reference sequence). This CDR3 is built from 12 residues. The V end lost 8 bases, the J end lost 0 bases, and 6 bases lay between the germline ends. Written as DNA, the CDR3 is TGTGCCAGCCTCTCTAGCACAGATACGCAGTATTTT. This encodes CASLSSTDTQYF.

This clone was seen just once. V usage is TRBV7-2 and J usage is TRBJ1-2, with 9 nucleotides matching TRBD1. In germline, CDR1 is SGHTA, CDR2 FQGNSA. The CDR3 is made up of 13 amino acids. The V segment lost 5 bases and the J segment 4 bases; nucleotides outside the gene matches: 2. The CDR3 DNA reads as TGTGCCAGCAGCACAGGGGGCGGCTATGGCTACACCTTC. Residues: CASSTGGGYGYTF.

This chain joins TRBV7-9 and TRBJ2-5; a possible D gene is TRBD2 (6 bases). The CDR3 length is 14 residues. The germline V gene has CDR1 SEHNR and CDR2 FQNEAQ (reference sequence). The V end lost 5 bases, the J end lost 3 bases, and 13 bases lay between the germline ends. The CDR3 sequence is CASSPSWGEETQYF. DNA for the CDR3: TGTGCCAGCAGCCCGTCGTGGGGGGAAGAGACCCAGTACTTC.

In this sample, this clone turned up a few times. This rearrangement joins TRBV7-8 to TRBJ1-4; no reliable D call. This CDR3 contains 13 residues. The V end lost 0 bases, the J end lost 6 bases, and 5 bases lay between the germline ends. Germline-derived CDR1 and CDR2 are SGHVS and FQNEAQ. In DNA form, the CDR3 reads TGTGCCAGCAGCTTAGCCCTAGATGAAAAACTGTTTTTT. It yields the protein CASSLALDEKLFF.